This note documents a single T cell receptor beta chain sequence. These data originate in a study of cytomegalovirus exposure and HLA in healthy donors. Clones were read by immunoSEQ multiplex PCR, and TCRdb kept only the in-frame ones, dropping some. The table includes over 110,000 clones, roughly 86% detected once. The CDR3 sequence is 13 residues long. The germline gives CDR1 SGHVS, CDR2 FQNEAQ. Trimming cost V 4 bases and J 9 bases, with 13 bases left between them. The clonotype was recovered from a woman in her 30s in good health and CMV-seronegative. The chain couples TRBV7-8 to TRBJ1-5, with D possibly TRBD1 on 5 matching bases. Specimen: PBMCs. Here the CDR3 DNA reads TGTGCCAGCAGCTACCCCCGGGGGGGGCCCCAGCATTTT. As protein: CASSYPRGGPQHF.